Listed below are T cell receptor beta chains from one sample, sequenced in a study of response to subunit inactivated influenza vaccine. TCRdb re-analysed the RT-PCR reads in MiXCR, keeping a single row per CDR3 protein. Seen here are 500,000 to 600,000 distinct CDR3 sequences, approximately 7.1% observed once, and the top ten hold 13%. Source: PBMCs from blood, taken 23 to 25 months after vaccination. Source of these receptors: a man aged 45-69 years who received an inactivated influenza vaccine. The CDR3 runs from the conserved cysteine through the conserved F or W. Each record gives: V gene, clone size, D gene, J gene, CDR3 DNA, CDR3 protein. The D gene is left open where the match is weak. Not all rows give a size; the values are once, few, many and, for expanded clones, a class.

V gene: TRBV6-5; clone size: .; D gene: .; J gene: TRBJ2-1; CDR3 DNA: TGTGCCAGCAGCCGACCTGGCAATGAGCAGTTCTTC; CDR3 protein: CASSRPGNEQFF
V gene: TRBV7-3; clone size: many; D gene: TRBD1; J gene: TRBJ2-5; CDR3 DNA: TGTGCCAGCAGCTTAAGCGGGACAGGGACTTACGAGACCCAGTACTTC; CDR3 protein: CASSLSGTGTYETQYF
V gene: TRBV27; clone size: .; D gene: .; J gene: TRBJ2-1; CDR3 DNA: TGTGCCAGCAGTTCCTCCGGGACACGGCAGTTCTTC; CDR3 protein: CASSSSGTRQFF
V gene: TRBV9; clone size: many; D gene: TRBD1; J gene: TRBJ1-4; CDR3 DNA: TGTGCCAGCAGCCCGTCAGGGGGGCTAACGGAAAAACTGTTTTTT; CDR3 protein: CASSPSGGLTEKLFF
V gene: TRBV5-6; clone size: few; D gene: .; J gene: TRBJ1-1; CDR3 DNA: TGTGCCAGCAATCTGGGGCCTGAAGCTTTCTTT; CDR3 protein: CASNLGPEAFF
V gene: TRBV10-3; clone size: .; D gene: .; J gene: TRBJ2-5; CDR3 DNA: TGTGCCATCAGTGTGGAGGGACAAGAGACCCAGTACTTC; CDR3 protein: CAISVEGQETQYF
V gene: TRBV5-1; clone size: .; D gene: .; J gene: TRBJ2-2; CDR3 DNA: TGCGCCAGTCGACTGGGGATTCAAACCGCCGGGGAGCTGTTTTTT; CDR3 protein: CASRLGIQTAGELFF
V gene: TRBV25-1; clone size: many; D gene: .; J gene: TRBJ1-4; CDR3 DNA: TGTGCCAGCAGTGAAGTCGGGCCGGGGAATGAAAAACTGTTTTTT; CDR3 protein: CASSEVGPGNEKLFF
V gene: TRBV12-3/TRBV12-4; clone size: many; D gene: TRBD2; J gene: TRBJ2-5; CDR3 DNA: TGTGCCAGCAGTTACGGGGGGGCTTTATTAGAGACCCAGTACTTC; CDR3 protein: CASSYGGALLETQYF
V gene: TRBV11-3; clone size: few; D gene: .; J gene: TRBJ2-6; CDR3 DNA: TGTGCCAGCAGCCGTGCGGGGGCGTCTGGGGCCAACGTCCTGACTTTC; CDR3 protein: CASSRAGASGANVLTF
V gene: TRBV6-5; clone size: few; D gene: .; J gene: TRBJ1-1; CDR3 DNA: TGTGCCAGCAGTTACAGTCAGGCTAACACTGAAGCTTTCTTT; CDR3 protein: CASSYSQANTEAFF
V gene: TRBV5-1; clone size: many; D gene: .; J gene: TRBJ2-4; CDR3 DNA: TGCGCCAGCAGCTTGTCAGGGAGGCTAGCCAAAAACATTCAGTACTTC; CDR3 protein: CASSLSGRLAKNIQYF
V gene: TRBV9; clone size: .; D gene: .; J gene: TRBJ2-3; CDR3 DNA: TGTGCCAGCAGCGTAGACCTAACAGGCACGGATACGCAGTATTTT; CDR3 protein: CASSVDLTGTDTQYF
V gene: TRBV3-1; clone size: .; D gene: .; J gene: TRBJ1-2; CDR3 DNA: TGTGCCAGCAGCCAAGGGGGGGACATCTATGGCTACACCTTC; CDR3 protein: CASSQGGDIYGYTF
V gene: TRBV12-3/TRBV12-4; clone size: .; D gene: .; J gene: TRBJ1-3; CDR3 DNA: TGTGCCAGCAGTTTCGCAGTCTCTGGAAACACCATATATTTT; CDR3 protein: CASSFAVSGNTIYF
V gene: TRBV2; clone size: many; D gene: TRBD1; J gene: TRBJ2-5; CDR3 DNA: TGTGCCAGCAGCCTCAACAGGGGAGAGACCCAGTACTTC; CDR3 protein: CASSLNRGETQYF
V gene: TRBV7-2; clone size: few; D gene: .; J gene: TRBJ2-5; CDR3 DNA: TGTGCCAGCACCCGAGGGAGGAATCAGGAGACCCAGTACTTC; CDR3 protein: CASTRGRNQETQYF
V gene: TRBV6-1; clone size: .; D gene: .; J gene: TRBJ2-1; CDR3 DNA: TGTGCCAGCAGTACCTGGAGCGGAGGGGGAGTTGAGCAGTTCTTC; CDR3 protein: CASSTWSGGGVEQFF
V gene: TRBV7-9; clone size: many; D gene: .; J gene: TRBJ2-1; CDR3 DNA: TGTGCCAGCAGCTTAGAACGTCAGGCTCTCGGAAATGAGCAGTTCTTC; CDR3 protein: CASSLERQALGNEQFF
V gene: TRBV10-3; clone size: few; D gene: TRBD2; J gene: TRBJ2-3; CDR3 DNA: TGTGCCATCAGGACTAGCGGGACCCTCACAGATACGCAGTATTTT; CDR3 protein: CAIRTSGTLTDTQYF
V gene: TRBV28; clone size: many; D gene: TRBD1; J gene: TRBJ2-7; CDR3 DNA: TGTGCCAGCAGTTTAGGTCAGGGGGCCCACGAGCAGTACTTC; CDR3 protein: CASSLGQGAHEQYF
V gene: TRBV20-1; clone size: few; D gene: .; J gene: TRBJ2-5; CDR3 DNA: TGCAGTGCCACCCCCCCCGGGGGGCCTCAGGAATACTTC; CDR3 protein: CSATPPGGPQEYF
V gene: TRBV6-1; clone size: many; D gene: .; J gene: TRBJ1-6; CDR3 DNA: TGTGCCAGCAGTGCAAGGCCCAGCTCCTATAATTCACCCCTCCACTTT; CDR3 protein: CASSARPSSYNSPLHF
V gene: TRBV20-1; clone size: .; D gene: TRBD2; J gene: TRBJ2-1; CDR3 DNA: TGCAGTGCTAGAGATTTGGGGACTAGCGGGAGGGCCGATGAGCAGTTCTTC; CDR3 protein: CSARDLGTSGRADEQFF
V gene: TRBV20-1; clone size: few; D gene: TRBD2; J gene: TRBJ2-5; CDR3 DNA: TGCAGTGCTAGACGAGGACTAGCGGGATTTGGAGAGACCCAGTACTTC; CDR3 protein: CSARRGLAGFGETQYF
V gene: TRBV7-9; clone size: .; D gene: .; J gene: TRBJ1-1; CDR3 DNA: TGTGCCAGCAGTAGCGTCGACCGGAGTACTGAAGCTTTCTTT; CDR3 protein: CASSSVDRSTEAFF
V gene: TRBV28; clone size: few; D gene: .; J gene: TRBJ2-4; CDR3 DNA: TGTGCCAGCAGTCCTGGACTTCTGGGGGACATTCAGTACTTC; CDR3 protein: CASSPGLLGDIQYF
V gene: TRBV15; clone size: few; D gene: .; J gene: TRBJ2-3; CDR3 DNA: TGTGCCACCAGCAGAGTGGAACCGACAGATACGCAGTATTTT; CDR3 protein: CATSRVEPTDTQYF
V gene: TRBV14; clone size: many; D gene: TRBD1; J gene: TRBJ2-1; CDR3 DNA: TGTGCCAGCAGCCTTAGGGGGCCGGCCCAGGACAATGAGCAGTTCTTC; CDR3 protein: CASSLRGPAQDNEQFF
V gene: TRBV7-2; clone size: few; D gene: TRBD1; J gene: TRBJ2-7; CDR3 DNA: TGTGCCAGCAGCTTAGGAGAGACATCGACAGGGGGCTACGAGCAGTACTTC; CDR3 protein: CASSLGETSTGGYEQYF
V gene: TRBV12-3/TRBV12-4; clone size: few; D gene: TRBD1; J gene: TRBJ2-4; CDR3 DNA: TGTGCCAGCAGAGGACAGGGATCCAAAAACATTCAGTACTTC; CDR3 protein: CASRGQGSKNIQYF
V gene: TRBV20-1; clone size: few; D gene: TRBD1; J gene: TRBJ1-5; CDR3 DNA: TGCAGTGCTCTACAGGGGGCAGGGAGCAATCAGCCCCAGCATTTT; CDR3 protein: CSALQGAGSNQPQHF
V gene: TRBV28; clone size: few; D gene: .; J gene: TRBJ1-6; CDR3 DNA: TGTGCCAGCATTAGTAGGATCACCAATTCACCCCTCCACTTT; CDR3 protein: CASISRITNSPLHF
V gene: TRBV6-4; clone size: few; D gene: .; J gene: TRBJ2-1; CDR3 DNA: TGTGCCAGCAGTGAGGGGCCGAGCTCCTACAATGAGCAGTTCTTC; CDR3 protein: CASSEGPSSYNEQFF
V gene: TRBV3-1; clone size: .; D gene: .; J gene: TRBJ2-1; CDR3 DNA: TGTGCCAGCAGCCAAGAACGCGTACTCCTTTCATCCTACAATGAGCAGTTCTTC; CDR3 protein: CASSQERVLLSSYNEQFF
V gene: TRBV29-1; clone size: many; D gene: .; J gene: TRBJ2-4; CDR3 DNA: TGCAGCGTTGTCGACGGGACGCTAGCCAAAAACATTCAGTACTTC; CDR3 protein: CSVVDGTLAKNIQYF
V gene: TRBV6-5; clone size: few; D gene: .; J gene: TRBJ2-6; CDR3 DNA: TGTGCCAGCAGCTACGCGGTTTATGGGGCCAACGTCCTGACTTTC; CDR3 protein: CASSYAVYGANVLTF
V gene: TRBV25-1; clone size: .; D gene: .; J gene: TRBJ2-3; CDR3 DNA: TGTGCCAGCAGTGATCTTTCGGGCACCTCTAGCGTTAATACGCAGTATTTT; CDR3 protein: CASSDLSGTSSVNTQYF
V gene: TRBV5-1; clone size: few; D gene: TRBD2; J gene: TRBJ2-1; CDR3 DNA: TGCGCCAGCCAACTCGGCGGGGGATCCTACAATGAGCAGTTCTTC; CDR3 protein: CASQLGGGSYNEQFF
V gene: TRBV4-1; clone size: few; D gene: TRBD2; J gene: TRBJ2-1; CDR3 DNA: TGCGCCAGCAGCCACCCTAGCGGGGGGGCGAACTACAATGAGCAGTTCTTC; CDR3 protein: CASSHPSGGANYNEQFF
V gene: TRBV7-9; clone size: .; D gene: .; J gene: TRBJ1-1; CDR3 DNA: TGTGCCAGCAGCTCCCGACAGGTATCGGTTGAAGCTTTCTTT; CDR3 protein: CASSSRQVSVEAFF
V gene: TRBV27; clone size: .; D gene: .; J gene: TRBJ2-3; CDR3 DNA: TGTGCCAGCAGTTTCACCTATGGAGATACGCAGTATTTT; CDR3 protein: CASSFTYGDTQYF
V gene: TRBV7-9; clone size: .; D gene: .; J gene: TRBJ2-3; CDR3 DNA: TGTGCCAGCAGCCCCCGGAGGAGGGGGATCACAGATACGCAGTATTTT; CDR3 protein: CASSPRRRGITDTQYF
V gene: TRBV29-1; clone size: few; D gene: .; J gene: TRBJ2-1; CDR3 DNA: TGCAGCGTTGGACGGCTAACCGCCTACAATGAGCAGTTCTTC; CDR3 protein: CSVGRLTAYNEQFF
V gene: TRBV7-2; clone size: many; D gene: .; J gene: TRBJ2-1; CDR3 DNA: TGTGCCAGCAGCTTCGAAGGGGTCTCCTACAATGAGCAGTTCTTC; CDR3 protein: CASSFEGVSYNEQFF